This T cell receptor (beta chain) was found in a study of blood T cell repertoires in COVID-19. V lost 0 bases to trimming and J lost 4 bases, with 12 bases between them. From germline, CDR1 is LGHNA and CDR2 YSLEER. The CDR3 extends over 16 amino acids. Assay: immunoSEQ multiplex PCR; the TCRdb copy retains only in-frame clones and omits some. The sample has some 80,000 clones, 88% seen once. Input material: peripheral blood. This sequence was found in a human donor in a cohort sampled during active COVID-19. The chain uses TRBV4-3 and TRBJ2-2, with D maybe TRBD2 (7 bases). CDR3 coding DNA: TGCGCCAGCAGCCAAGACGGCGGGGGCTCCACCGGGGAGCTGTTTTTT. Its protein product is CASSQDGGGSTGELFF.